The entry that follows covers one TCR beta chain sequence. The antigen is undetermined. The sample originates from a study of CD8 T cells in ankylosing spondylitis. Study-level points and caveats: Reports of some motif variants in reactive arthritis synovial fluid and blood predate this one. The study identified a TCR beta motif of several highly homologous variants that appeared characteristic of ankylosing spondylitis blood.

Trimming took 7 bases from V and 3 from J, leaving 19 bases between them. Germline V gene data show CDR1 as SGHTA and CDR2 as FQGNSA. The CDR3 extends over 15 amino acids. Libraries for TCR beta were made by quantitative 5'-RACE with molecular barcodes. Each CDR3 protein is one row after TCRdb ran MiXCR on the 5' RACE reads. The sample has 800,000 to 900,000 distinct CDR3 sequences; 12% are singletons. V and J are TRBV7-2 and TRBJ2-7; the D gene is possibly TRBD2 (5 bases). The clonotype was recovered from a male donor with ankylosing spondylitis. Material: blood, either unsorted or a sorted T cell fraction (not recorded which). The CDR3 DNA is TGTGCCAGCAATAAGCCCCAAGGGAGAGGCTACGAGCAGTACTTC. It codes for CASNKPQGRGYEQYF.